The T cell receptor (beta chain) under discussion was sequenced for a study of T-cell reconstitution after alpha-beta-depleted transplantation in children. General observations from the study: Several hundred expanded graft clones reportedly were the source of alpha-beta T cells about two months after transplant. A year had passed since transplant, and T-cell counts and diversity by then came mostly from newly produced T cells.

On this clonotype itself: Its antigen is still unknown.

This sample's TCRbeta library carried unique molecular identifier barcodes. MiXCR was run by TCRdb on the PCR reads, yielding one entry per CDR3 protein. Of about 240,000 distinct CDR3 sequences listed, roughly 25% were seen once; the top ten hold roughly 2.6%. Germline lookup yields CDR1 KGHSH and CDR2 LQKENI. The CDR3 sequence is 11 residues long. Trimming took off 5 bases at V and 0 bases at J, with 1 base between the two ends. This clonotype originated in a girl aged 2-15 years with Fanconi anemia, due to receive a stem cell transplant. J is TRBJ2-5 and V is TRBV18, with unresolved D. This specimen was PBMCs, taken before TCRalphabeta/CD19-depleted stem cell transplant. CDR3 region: CASSNQETQYF. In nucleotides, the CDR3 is TGTGCCAGCTCAAACCAAGAGACCCAGTACTTC.